These T cell receptor beta chains were read from a single sample in a study of Graves' ophthalmopathy and Graves' hyperthyroidism. TCRdb analysed the multiplex PCR reads with MiXCR anew, one entry per CDR3 protein. Of a few hundred thousand distinct CDR3 sequences in the sample, roughly 40% are singletons; the top ten hold roughly 4.5%. The sequencing sample was made of peripheral blood or thyroid tissue (not recorded which). The source of these receptors is an adult man with Graves' hyperthyroidism. The conserved cysteine and the conserved F or W are not part of the CDR3 here. A D gene is named only where the DNA matches it firmly.

v_gene	d_gene	j_gene	CDR3aa
TRBV27	NA	TRBJ1-1	ASSQRENSEAF
TRBV6-6	NA	TRBJ1-2	ASSYEGSKSNYGYT
TRBV9	NA	TRBJ1-2	ASGVGGGDYGYT
TRBV3-1	NA	TRBJ2-7	ASSQSGTRLDEQY
TRBV9	NA	TRBJ1-2	ASSVGVENYGYT
TRBV12-3/TRBV12-4	NA	TRBJ1-5	ASSPSGGVNQPQH
TRBV9	NA	TRBJ2-5	ASSVGLSADEYQETQY
TRBV7-9	NA	TRBJ2-7	ASSPPSGTFNYEQY
TRBV7-9	NA	TRBJ2-5	ASSHNMGREETQY
TRBV10-3	TRBD1	TRBJ2-2	ASSERTGTGGELF
TRBV29-1	TRBD1	TRBJ2-3	SVAGGWTDTQY
TRBV7-9	NA	TRBJ1-1	ASSLTSLEDKAF
TRBV28	TRBD1	TRBJ2-7	ASEPTGTEGPSYEQY
TRBV6-1	NA	TRBJ1-6	ASKPTVVYNSPLH
TRBV7-9	TRBD1	TRBJ2-5	ASSLAGGSAETQY
TRBV2	NA	TRBJ2-2	ASMDTADGGELF
TRBV7-9	NA	TRBJ2-2	ASRPPLGAPTGELF
TRBV19	TRBD1	TRBJ1-6	ASSIGDRARNSPLH
TRBV12-3/TRBV12-4	NA	TRBJ2-7	ASSLYQGPGIASYEQY
TRBV29-1	NA	TRBJ2-7	SDKWGLGLYEQY
TRBV14	NA	TRBJ2-5	ASSRRGQGVETQY
TRBV10-3	NA	TRBJ2-3	ASSRAWGESTDTQY
TRBV7-2	NA	TRBJ1-4	ASSPNPGATNEKLF
TRBV7-9	TRBD2	TRBJ2-2	ASSSSPGTGLAGAYTGELF
TRBV24-1	NA	TRBJ1-1	ATSDFGTGTYNEAF
TRBV13	NA	TRBJ1-3	ASSPTWTSGNTIY
TRBV2	TRBD1	TRBJ1-5	ASSEAQTGTGETQH
TRBV11-2	TRBD2	TRBJ2-1	ASSHGGTRSYNEQF
TRBV19	TRBD1	TRBJ1-5	ASSPRTGISNQPQH